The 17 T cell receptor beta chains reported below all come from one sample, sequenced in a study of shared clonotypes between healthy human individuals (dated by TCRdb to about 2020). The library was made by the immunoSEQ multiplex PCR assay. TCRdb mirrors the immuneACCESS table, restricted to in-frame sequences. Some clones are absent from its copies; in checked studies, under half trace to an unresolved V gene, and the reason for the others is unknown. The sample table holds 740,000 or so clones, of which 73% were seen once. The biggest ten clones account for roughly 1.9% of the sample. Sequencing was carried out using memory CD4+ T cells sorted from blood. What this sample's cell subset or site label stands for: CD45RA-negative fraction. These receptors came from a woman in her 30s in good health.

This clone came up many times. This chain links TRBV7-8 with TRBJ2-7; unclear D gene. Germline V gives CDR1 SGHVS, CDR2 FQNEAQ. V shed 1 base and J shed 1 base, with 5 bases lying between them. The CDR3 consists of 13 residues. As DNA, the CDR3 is TGTGCCAGCAGCTTAGAGATTTCCTACGAGCAGTACTTC. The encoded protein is CASSLEISYEQYF.

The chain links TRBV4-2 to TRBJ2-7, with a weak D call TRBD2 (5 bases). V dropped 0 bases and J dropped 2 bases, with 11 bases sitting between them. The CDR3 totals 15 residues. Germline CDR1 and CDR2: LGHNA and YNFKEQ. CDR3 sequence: CASSQDLSGTYEQYF. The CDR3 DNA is TGTGCCAGCAGCCAAGACCTCAGCGGAACCTACGAGCAGTACTTC.

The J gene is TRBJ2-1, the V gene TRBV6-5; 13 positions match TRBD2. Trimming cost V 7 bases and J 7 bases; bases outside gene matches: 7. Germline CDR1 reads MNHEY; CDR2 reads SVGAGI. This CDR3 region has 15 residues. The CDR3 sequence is CASNQLAGGWNEQFF. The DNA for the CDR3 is TGTGCCAGCAACCAACTAGCGGGAGGGTGGAATGAGCAGTTCTTC.

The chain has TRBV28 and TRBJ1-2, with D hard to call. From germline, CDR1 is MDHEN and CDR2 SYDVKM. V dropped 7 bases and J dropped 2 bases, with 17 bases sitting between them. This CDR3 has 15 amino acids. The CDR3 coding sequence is TGTGCCAGCACCCAGAACGGGTGGCCCAACTATGGCTACACCTTC. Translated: CASTQNGWPNYGYTF.

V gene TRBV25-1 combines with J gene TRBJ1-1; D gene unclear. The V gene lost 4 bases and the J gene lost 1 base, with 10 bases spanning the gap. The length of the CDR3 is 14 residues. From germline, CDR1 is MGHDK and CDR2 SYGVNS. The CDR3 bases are TGTGCCAGCAGTGGTAATACCGCGAACACTGAAGCTTTCTTT. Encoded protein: CASSGNTANTEAFF.

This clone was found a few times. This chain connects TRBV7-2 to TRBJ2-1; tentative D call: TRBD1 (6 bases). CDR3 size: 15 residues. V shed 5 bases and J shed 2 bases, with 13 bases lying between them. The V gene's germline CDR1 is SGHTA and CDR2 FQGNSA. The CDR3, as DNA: TGTGCCAGCAGCCCCCAACGGGACACCTACAATGAGCAGTTCTTC. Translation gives CASSPQRDTYNEQFF.

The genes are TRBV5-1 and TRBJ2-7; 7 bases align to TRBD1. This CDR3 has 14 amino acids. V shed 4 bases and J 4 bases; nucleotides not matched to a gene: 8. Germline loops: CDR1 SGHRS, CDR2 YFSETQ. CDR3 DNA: TGCGCCAGCAGCCAGGGGGTCCGTGGTTACGAGCAGTACTTC. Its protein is CASSQGVRGYEQYF.

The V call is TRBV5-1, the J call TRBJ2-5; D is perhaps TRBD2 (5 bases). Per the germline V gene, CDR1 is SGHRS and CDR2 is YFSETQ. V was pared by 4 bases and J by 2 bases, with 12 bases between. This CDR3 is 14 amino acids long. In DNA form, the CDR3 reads TGCGCCAGCAGCCGAAGCGGTCAGCAAGAGACCCAGTACTTC. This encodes CASSRSGQQETQYF.

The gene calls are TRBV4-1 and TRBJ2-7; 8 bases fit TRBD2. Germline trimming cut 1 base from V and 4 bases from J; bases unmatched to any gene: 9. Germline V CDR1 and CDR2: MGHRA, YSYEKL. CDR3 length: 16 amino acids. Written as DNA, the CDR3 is TGCGCCAGCAGCCAAGTGGGCCGGGGGGGCGCGTACGAGCAGTACTTC. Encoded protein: CASSQVGRGGAYEQYF.

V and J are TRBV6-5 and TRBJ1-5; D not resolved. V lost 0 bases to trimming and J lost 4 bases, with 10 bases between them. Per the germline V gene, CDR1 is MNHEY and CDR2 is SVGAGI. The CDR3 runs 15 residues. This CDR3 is CASSYSGGRNQPQHF. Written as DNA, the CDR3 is TGTGCCAGCAGTTACTCGGGTGGACGGAATCAGCCCCAGCATTTT.

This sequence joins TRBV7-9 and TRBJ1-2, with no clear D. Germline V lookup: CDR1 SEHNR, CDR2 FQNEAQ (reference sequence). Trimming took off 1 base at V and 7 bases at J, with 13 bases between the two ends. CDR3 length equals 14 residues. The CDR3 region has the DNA TGTGCCAGCAGCTTAGACGCTAGGCAGTCTGGCTACACCTTC. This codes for CASSLDARQSGYTF. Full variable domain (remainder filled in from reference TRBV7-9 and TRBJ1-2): DTGVSQNPRHKITKRGQNVTFRCDPISEHNRLYWYRQTLGQGPEFLTYFQNEAQLEKSRLLSDRFSAERPKGSFSTLEIQRTEQGDSAMYLCASSLDARQSGYTFGSGTRLTVV.

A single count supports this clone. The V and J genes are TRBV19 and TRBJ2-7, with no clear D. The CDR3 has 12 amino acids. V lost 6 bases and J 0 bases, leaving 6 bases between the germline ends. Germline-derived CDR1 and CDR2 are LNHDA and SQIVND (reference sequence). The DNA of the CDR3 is TGTGCCAGTAGCGACCTCTCCTACGAGCAGTACTTC. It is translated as CASSDLSYEQYF.

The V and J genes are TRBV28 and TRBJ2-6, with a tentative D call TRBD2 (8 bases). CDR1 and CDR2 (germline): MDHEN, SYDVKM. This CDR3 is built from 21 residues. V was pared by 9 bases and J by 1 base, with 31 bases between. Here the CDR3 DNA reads TGTGCCAGTTACTCAGGGGGGCGACGCTTTCGGGAGGGTTCTGGGGCCAACGTCCTGACTTTC. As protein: CASYSGGRRFREGSGANVLTF.

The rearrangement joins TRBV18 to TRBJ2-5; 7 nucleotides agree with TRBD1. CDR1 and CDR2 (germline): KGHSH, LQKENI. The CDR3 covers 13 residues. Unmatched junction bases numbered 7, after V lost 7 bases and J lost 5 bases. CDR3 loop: CASYRDRTETQYF. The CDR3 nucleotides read TGTGCCAGCTACCGGGACAGAACGGAGACCCAGTACTTC.

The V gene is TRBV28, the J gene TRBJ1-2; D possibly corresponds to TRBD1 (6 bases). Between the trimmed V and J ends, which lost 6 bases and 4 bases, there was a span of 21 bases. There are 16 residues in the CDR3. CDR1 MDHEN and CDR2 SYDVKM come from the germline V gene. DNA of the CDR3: TGTGCCAGCAGCGCTCGTGGACAGCCGCGTCGCTATGGCTACACCTTC. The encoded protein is CASSARGQPRRYGYTF.

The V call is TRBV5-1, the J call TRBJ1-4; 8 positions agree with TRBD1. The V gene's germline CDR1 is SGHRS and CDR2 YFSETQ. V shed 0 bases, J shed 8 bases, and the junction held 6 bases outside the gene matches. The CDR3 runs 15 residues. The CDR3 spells CASSLGTGSPEKLFF. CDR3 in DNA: TGCGCCAGCAGCTTGGGGACAGGGTCCCCCGAAAAACTGTTTTTT.

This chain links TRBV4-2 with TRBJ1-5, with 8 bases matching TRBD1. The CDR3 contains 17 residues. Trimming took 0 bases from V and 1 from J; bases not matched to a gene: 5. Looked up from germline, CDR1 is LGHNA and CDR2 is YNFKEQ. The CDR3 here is CASSQDPGQASNQPQHF. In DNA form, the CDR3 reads TGTGCCAGCAGCCAAGATCCGGGACAGGCCAGCAATCAGCCCCAGCATTTT.